What follows is one T cell receptor (beta chain) and its context. No antigen is known for it. The data were taken from a study of cytomegalovirus exposure and HLA in healthy donors. About the research overall: Out of roughly 170 million T cells, an earlier analysis found around 120 million unique TCR beta sequences in total.

CDR1 and CDR2 (germline): SGHRS, YFSETQ. The trim removed 2 bases at V and 6 bases at J, leaving 1 base unmatched. CDR3 length: 13 amino acids. PCR employed 60 Vbeta and 13 Jbeta primers. Only in-frame clones appear in the TCRdb table, and some are missing; sequencing was by immunoSEQ multiplex PCR. The sample contains approximately 130,000 clones, around 70% of which appear only once. Study-wide results and caveats: Later, an analysis found that common viral pathogens appeared to be linked with several of the most significant clusters. In vitro work confirmed that a few CMV-associated chains recognize CMV antigens.

The sequencing input was PBMCs. This sequence originates from a man between 25 and 39 years old in good health and CMV-seronegative. The chain is built from TRBV5-1 and TRBJ2-1; the match to TRBD2 covers 8 bases. The CDR3 DNA reads as TGCGCCAGCAGCTTTACTAGCGGCAATGAGCAGTTCTTC. Its translation: CASSFTSGNEQFF.